The entry below gives a single T cell receptor beta chain sequence along with its context. Its antigen is unidentified. Sequencing used immunoSEQ multiplex PCR; TCRdb keeps in-frame clones, though not all of them. Of some 25,000 clones in the sample, roughly 95% are singletons; the top ten hold approximately 0.2%. Sorting defined conventional CD4 T cells as CD4+CD127+. This entry comes from a study of B cell selection in AIRE deficiency. Whole-study findings and limits: Shared Treg sequences had shorter CDR3s, biased toward rearrangements with few non-templated insertions. Approximately 29% of healthy-shared Treg sequences were found among patient Tconv cells. Only roughly 9% of 3657 shared Treg sequences were patient-specific; roughly 30% healthy-specific.

From germline, CDR1 is LNHDA and CDR2 SQIVND (reference sequence). The CDR3 is 15 amino acids. The germline V and J ends were trimmed by 4 bases and 5 bases, with 18 bases remaining between them. This chain joins TRBV19 and TRBJ2-7, with TRBD2 as a possible D gene (6 bases). The sequenced sample consisted of CD4+CD127+ conventional T cells sorted from PBMCs. This receptor was obtained from a human donor in good health. CDR3 sequence: CASSKNSWEEDEQYF. DNA of the CDR3: TGTGCCAGTAGTAAAAACTCATGGGAGGAGGACGAGCAGTACTTC.